These 8 T cell receptor beta chains share one sample of origin, sequenced in a study of T cells in Graves' hyperthyroidism and ophthalmopathy. Amplification targeted TCR beta CDR3 regions from RNA transcripts. During a first-round RT-PCR of the TCR CDR3, the HTBI primer set was used. TCRdb re-analysed the multiplex PCR reads in MiXCR, keeping a single row per CDR3 protein. The sample lists approximately 370,000 distinct CDR3 sequences; roughly a sixth were seen once. Sequencing was performed on blood. The receptors stem from a woman aged 25-40 years with Graves' hyperthyroidism that later progressed to Graves' ophthalmopathy.

There are many counts of this clonotype. V usage is TRBV6-2 or TRBV6-3 and J usage is TRBJ2-7, with 7 positions matching TRBD2. Germline CDR1 MNHEY, CDR2 SVGEGT. With 4 bases clipped from V and 4 bases from J, the junction kept 7 bases outside the gene matches. The CDR3 runs 14 residues. CDR3 residues: CASSSERGTYEQYF. The CDR3 DNA reads TGTGCCAGCAGTTCGGAGCGGGGCACGTACGAGCAGTACTTC.

The chain recombines TRBV18 with TRBJ2-1; 8 bases are a match to TRBD1. CDR3 length: 18 amino acids. Germline V gene sequence: CDR1 KGHSH, CDR2 LQKENI. The J segment lost 2 bases and the V segment lost 4 bases, leaving 13 bases of the junction unmatched. The CDR3 here is CASSRPDRGPHPYNEQFF. In DNA, the CDR3 is TGTGCCAGCTCACGTCCTGACAGGGGCCCCCACCCCTACAATGAGCAGTTCTTC. The variable domain in full, completed from reference TRBV18 and TRBJ2-1, reads NAGVMQNPRHLVRRRGQEARLRCSPMKGHSHVYWYRQLPEEGLKFMVYLQKENIIDESGMPKERFSAEFPKEGPSILRIQQVVRGDSAAYFCASSRPDRGPHPYNEQFFGPGTRLTVL.

This clonotype has a count of ten or more. This chain joins TRBV2 and TRBJ2-2, with 11 bases fitting TRBD2. The junction had 7 bases not matched to a gene; V was cut back by 3 bases and J by 7 bases. Per the germline V gene, CDR1 is SNHLY and CDR2 is FYNNEI. This CDR3 spans 16 amino acids. The CDR3 protein is CASSDRTSGFRGELFF. The CDR3 nucleotides read TGTGCCAGCAGTGATAGGACTAGCGGGTTTCGCGGGGAGCTGTTTTTT.

This clonotype has ten or more counts. The chain couples TRBV3-1 to TRBJ2-1; 12 bases are shared with TRBD2. The CDR3 has 16 residues. Germline V gene sequence: CDR1 LGHDT, CDR2 YNNKEL (reference sequence). V was pared by 5 bases and J by 9 bases, with 11 bases of the junction left unmatched. The CDR3 bases are TGTGCCAGCAGCTCCAGACTAGCGGGAGTTACGAGTGAGCAGTTCTTC. Translation: CASSSRLAGVTSEQFF.

This clonotype appeared many times. As DNA, the CDR3 is TGTGCCAGCAGTGAAGTAATGAATGAGCAGTTCTTC. It specifies CASSEVMNEQFF. The chain uses TRBV2 and TRBJ2-1; no clear D gene. V lost 1 base and J 7 bases, leaving 5 bases between the germline ends. The CDR3 covers 12 residues. CDR1 SNHLY and CDR2 FYNNEI come from the germline V gene.

Ten or more counts support this clonotype. The chain carries TRBV10-3 and TRBJ1-1; 10 bases align to TRBD1. The V segment lost 8 bases and the J segment 4 bases; nucleotides outside the gene matches: 1. Germline V gene sequence: CDR1 ENHRY, CDR2 SYGVKD. The CDR3 runs 12 residues. CDR3 region: CAIGTGVTEAFF. As DNA, the CDR3 is TGTGCCATCGGGACAGGGGTCACTGAAGCTTTCTTT.

Many counts were recorded for this clonotype. The J gene is TRBJ2-3, the V gene TRBV5-1, with 13 bases lining up with TRBD2. V was clipped by 0 bases and J by 3 bases; unmatched bases: 4. Looked up from germline, CDR1 is SGHRS and CDR2 is YFSETQ. The CDR3 extends over 17 amino acids. This CDR3 reads CASSLAWTSGSTDTQYF. DNA of the CDR3: TGCGCCAGCAGCTTGGCTTGGACTAGCGGGAGTACAGATACGCAGTATTTT.

The rearrangement joins TRBV5-8 to TRBJ1-2; tentatively, D is TRBD1 (5 bases). Trimming left V 1 base short and J 6 bases short, with 13 bases between. Germline CDR1 is SGHTS and CDR2 is YDEGEE. The CDR3 consists of 14 residues. The DNA of the CDR3 is TGTGCCAGCAGCTTGCAGTTTGACAGTCATGGCTACACCTTC. Translated: CASSLQFDSHGYTF.